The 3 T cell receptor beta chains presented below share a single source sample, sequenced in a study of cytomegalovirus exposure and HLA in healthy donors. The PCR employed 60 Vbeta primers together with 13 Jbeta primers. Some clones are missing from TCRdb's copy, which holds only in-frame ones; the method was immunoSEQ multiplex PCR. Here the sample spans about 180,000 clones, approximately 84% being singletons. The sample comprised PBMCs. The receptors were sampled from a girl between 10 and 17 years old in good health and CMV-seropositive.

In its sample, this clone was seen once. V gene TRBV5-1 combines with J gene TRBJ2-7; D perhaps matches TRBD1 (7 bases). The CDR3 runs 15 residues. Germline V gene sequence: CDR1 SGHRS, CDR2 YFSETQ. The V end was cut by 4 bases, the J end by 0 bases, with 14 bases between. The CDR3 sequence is CASSGGTVSSYEQYF. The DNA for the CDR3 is TGCGCCAGCAGCGGCGGGACAGTGAGCTCCTACGAGCAGTACTTC.

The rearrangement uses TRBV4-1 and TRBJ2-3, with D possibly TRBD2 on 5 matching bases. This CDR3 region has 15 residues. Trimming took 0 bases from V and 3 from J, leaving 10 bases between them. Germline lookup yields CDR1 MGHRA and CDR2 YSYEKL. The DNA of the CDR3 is TGCGCCAGCAGCCAAGACCGGGGTAGGACAGATACGCAGTATTTT. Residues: CASSQDRGRTDTQYF.

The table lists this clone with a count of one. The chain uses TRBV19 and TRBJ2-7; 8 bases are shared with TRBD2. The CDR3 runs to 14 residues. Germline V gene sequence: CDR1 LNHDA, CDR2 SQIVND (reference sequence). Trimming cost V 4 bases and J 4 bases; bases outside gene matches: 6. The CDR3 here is CASSTGLAGYEQYF. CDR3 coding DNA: TGTGCCAGTAGTACTGGACTAGCCGGTTACGAGCAGTACTTC.